The clone carrying this T cell receptor beta chain was counted many times. This sample is part of a study of Graves' ophthalmopathy and Graves' hyperthyroidism. After removal of 2 bases from V and 3 bases from J, the junction contained 4 bases not matched to a gene. This CDR3 spans 16 amino acids. Germline CDR1 DFQATT, CDR2 SNEGSKA (reference sequence). Amplification of TCR beta CDR3 regions used RNA transcripts. An opening RT-PCR round employed HTBI primers and preceded a second-round multiplex PCR. One entry per CDR3 protein, called by TCRdb with MiXCR from the multiplex PCR reads. The sample lists 45,000 to 60,000 distinct CDR3 sequences, roughly half seen once, with over 4% in the top ten.

The TCR comes from an adult woman with Graves' ophthalmopathy. Sequenced: peripheral blood. The chain combines TRBV20-1 with TRBJ2-1; 13 positions match TRBD2. This CDR3 reads CSARRTSGRIYNEQFF. In DNA, the CDR3 is TGCAGTGCTAGAAGGACTAGCGGGAGAATCTACAATGAGCAGTTCTTC.